Listed below are T cell receptor beta chains from one sample, sequenced in a study of OX40 agonist ivuxolimab in advanced cancers. Generated by immunoSEQ multiplex PCR, the TCRdb table keeps only in-frame clones and is missing some. The sample has tens of thousands of clones; nearly 90% are singletons. Sequencing was performed on CD4+ or CD8+ T cells sorted from blood, taken in a trial of the OX40 agonist ivuxolimab. Receptors originate from an adult with an advanced solid tumor such as melanoma, head and neck, liver or kidney cancer. Each CDR3 is given with its conserved first and last residue. D genes are given only for firm matches. Clone size is stated in some rows and not others, as once, few, many or a class when expanded.

D,V,J,size,length,CDR3,DNA
NA,TRBV11-2,TRBJ2-5,NA,13,CASAELVGETQYF,TGTGCCAGTGCGGAGTTGGTAGGCGAGACCCAGTACTTC
NA,TRBV4-1,TRBJ1-4,NA,16,CASSQDQGQIGEKLFF,TGCGCCAGCAGCCAAGATCAGGGGCAGATAGGTGAAAAACTGTTTTTT
NA,TRBV30,TRBJ1-4,NA,14,CAWSEDSFNEKLFF,TGTGCCTGGAGTGAAGACAGCTTCAATGAAAAACTGTTTTTT
NA,TRBV13,TRBJ2-3,NA,15,CASSLEDGWRDTQYF,TGTGCCAGCAGCTTAGAGGACGGCTGGAGGGATACGCAGTATTTT
NA,TRBV29-1,TRBJ1-1,NA,14,CSVDRGKGDTEAFF,TGCAGCGTTGATCGGGGAAAGGGGGACACTGAAGCTTTCTTT
NA,TRBV12-5,TRBJ2-1,NA,16,CASGQHPGGTYNEQFF,TGTGCTAGTGGCCAACACCCGGGTGGTACCTACAATGAGCAGTTCTTC
TRBD1,TRBV11-3,TRBJ2-4,NA,18,CASSQIAGTARYKDIQYF,TGTGCCAGCAGTCAAATTGCCGGGACAGCCCGCTACAAAGACATTCAGTACTTC
TRBD1,TRBV19,TRBJ2-1,once,15,CASSIWDRGGDEQFF,TGTGCCAGTAGTATCTGGGACAGGGGAGGAGATGAGCAGTTCTTC
NA,TRBV11-2,TRBJ1-1,NA,13,CASSEMKGTEAFF,TGTGCCAGCAGCGAAATGAAGGGGACTGAAGCTTTCTTT
NA,TRBV7-2,TRBJ2-6,NA,18,CASSHPLRRQSRANVLTF,TGTGCCAGCAGCCATCCGCTGAGACGACAAAGTCGGGCCAACGTCCTGACTTTC
NA,TRBV5-6,TRBJ1-3,NA,17,CASSSRFLTLSGNTIYF,TGTGCCAGCAGCTCGCGGTTTTTGACACTCTCTGGAAACACCATATATTTT
TRBD1,TRBV7-2,TRBJ2-7,NA,15,CASSPGQGTSYEQYF,TGTGCCAGCAGCCCTGGACAGGGGACCTCCTACGAGCAGTACTTC
NA,TRBV7-8,TRBJ2-3,NA,16,CASSSAGVGSTDTQYF,TGTGCCAGCAGCTCCGCAGGGGTAGGGAGCACAGATACGCAGTATTTT